This entry lists 10 T cell receptor beta chains sequenced from one sample in a study of CD4 T cells in relation to SARS-CoV-2 and coronaviruses. Their recognized antigens are unknown. Unexposed donor CD4+ T cells date from about 2011-2018, before the COVID-19 pandemic. After roughly ten days of culture, CD4+ T cells were isolated. The method was immunoSEQ multiplex PCR; TCRdb's version includes in-frame clones alone and lacks a portion of them. The repertoire holds roughly 10,000 clones, 74% seen once, with 18% in the top ten. The sequenced material came from CD4+ T cells from PBMCs, cultured in vitro. The receptors come from a human donor in good health.

The sample holds one count of this clone. The rearrangement links TRBV27 to TRBJ2-7; D not certain. Looked up from germline, CDR1 is MNHEY and CDR2 is SMNVEV (reference sequence). This CDR3 is 14 amino acids long. V lost 5 bases, J lost 5 bases, and 16 bases lay in between. Here the CDR3 reads CASSRGPSANEQYF. DNA of the CDR3: TGTGCCAGCAGTAGAGGTCCTTCTGCCAACGAGCAGTACTTC.

The CDR3 nucleotides are TGCGCCAGCAGCCAAGATCTGATGAGTGAGCAGTTCTTC. Encoded protein: CASSQDLMSEQFF. This chain joins TRBV4-3 and TRBJ2-1; no clear D. This CDR3 region has 13 residues. Per germline, CDR1 LGHNA and CDR2 YSLEER. V lost 0 bases, J lost 9 bases, and 9 bases lay in between.

The V gene is TRBV29-1, the J gene TRBJ2-5; 9 nucleotides align to TRBD1. The CDR3 is 14 residues long. Trimming took 1 base from V and 6 from J; bases not matched to a gene: 6. Germline CDR1 reads SQVTM; CDR2 reads ANQGSEA. DNA of the CDR3: TGCAGCGTTGAAGTAGGTGGACAGGGGAAGACCCAGTACTTC. Encoded protein: CSVEVGGQGKTQYF.

This chain links TRBV5-1 with TRBJ1-6, with D possibly TRBD1 on 5 matching bases. V gave up 0 bases and J gave up 6 bases, with 10 bases separating them. In germline, CDR1 is SGHRS, CDR2 YFSETQ. The CDR3 spans 15 residues. This CDR3 reads CASSLAGDLNSPLHF. The CDR3 DNA follows: TGCGCCAGCAGCTTGGCCGGGGACCTTAATTCACCCCTCCACTTT.

The chain couples TRBV7-9 to TRBJ2-5, with TRBD2 matching over 11 bases. The junction had 4 bases not matched to a gene; V was cut back by 5 bases and J by 2 bases. The CDR3 is 15 amino acids. The germline V gene has CDR1 SEHNR and CDR2 FQNEAQ (reference sequence). CDR3 amino acids: CASSQLAGAQETQYF. The CDR3 DNA is TGTGCCAGCAGCCAACTAGCGGGGGCGCAAGAGACCCAGTACTTC.

The rearrangement links TRBV9 to TRBJ1-1, with a possible D match to TRBD1 (6 bases). CDR1 SGDLS and CDR2 YYNGEE come from the germline V gene. The CDR3 contains 17 residues. Trimming took off 4 bases at V and 8 bases at J, with 27 bases between the two ends. CDR3 nucleotides: TGTGCCAGCAGCAAAAGGGGGGACTGGGGGGGAACTGAGGAAGCTTTCTTT. Encoded protein: CASSKRGDWGGTEEAFF.

CDR3 sequence reads: CASSPDYSGNTIYF. The CDR3, as DNA: TGCGCCAGCAGCCCGGATTACTCTGGAAACACCATATATTTT. The rearrangement links TRBV5-1 to TRBJ1-3; the D is unclear. The CDR3 runs to 14 residues. Trimming shortened V by 4 bases and J by 0 bases, and 8 bases separated the two germline ends. Germline-derived CDR1 and CDR2 are SGHRS and YFSETQ.

The rearrangement links TRBV25-1 to TRBJ2-3; 7 bases match TRBD2. CDR1 MGHDK and CDR2 SYGVNS come from the germline V gene. V lost 4 bases and J lost 0; bases outside the gene matches: 7. There are 16 residues in the CDR3. The CDR3 bases are TGTGCCAGCAGTGGGGCCGGGGGGTCTAGCACAGATACGCAGTATTTT. It specifies CASSGAGGSSTDTQYF.

This chain joins TRBV5-1 and TRBJ2-5; D gene ambiguous. V lost 7 bases to trimming and J lost 5 bases, with 15 bases between them. This CDR3 is 13 amino acids long. Germline CDR1 is SGHRS and CDR2 is YFSETQ. The DNA for the CDR3 is TGCGCCAGCGCCTTTGACCAAAGGGAGACCCAGTACTTC. Its translation is CASAFDQRETQYF.

This clone has just one count. The chain has TRBV19 and TRBJ2-3, with a possible D match to TRBD1 (6 bases). Germline loops: CDR1 LNHDA, CDR2 SQIVND (reference sequence). The CDR3 length is 15 residues. V dropped 6 bases and J dropped 6 bases, with 19 bases sitting between them. CDR3 coding DNA: TGTGCCAGTAGCAGAACCGCCGGACAGCCCGATACGCAGTATTTT. It codes for CASSRTAGQPDTQYF.